This section outlines one TCR beta chain sequence together with its context. The sample originates from a study of blood T cell repertoires in COVID-19. Study information: Acute-phase and convalescent COVID-19 samples originated in the United States, Italy and Spain. T cells, B-cell-depleted T cells, or PBMCs provided the cDNA or gDNA that served as material.

V lost 3 bases and J lost 7, with 19 bases in between. This CDR3 comprises 15 residues. Germline CDR1 SGHDT, CDR2 YYEEEE. TCRdb's table, derived via immunoSEQ multiplex PCR, lists solely in-frame clones and lacks some. Among over 25,000 clones listed, about 90% were seen once. Sequencing was done on a sample of peripheral blood. The origin of this receptor is a man between 65 and 79 years old with active or convalescent COVID-19. The V call is TRBV5-6, the J call TRBJ1-2; the D is unclear. The CDR3 DNA is TGTGCCAGCAGCTACCTCGGCGGGGAAGCTCGTGGCTACACCTTC. Protein product: CASSYLGGEARGYTF.